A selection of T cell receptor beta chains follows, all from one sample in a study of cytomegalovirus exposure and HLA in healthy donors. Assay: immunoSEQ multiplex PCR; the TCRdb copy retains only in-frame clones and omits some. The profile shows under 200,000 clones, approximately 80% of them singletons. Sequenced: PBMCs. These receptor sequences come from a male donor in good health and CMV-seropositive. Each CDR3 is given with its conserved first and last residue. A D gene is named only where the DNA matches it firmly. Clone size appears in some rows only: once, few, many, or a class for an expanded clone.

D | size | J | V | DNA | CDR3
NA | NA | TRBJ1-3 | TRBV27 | TGTGCCAGCAGGCCCTACTCTGGAAACACCATATATTTT | CASRPYSGNTIYF
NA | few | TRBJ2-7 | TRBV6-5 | TGTGCCAGCAGTTACGTCAGCTCCTACGAGCAGTACTTC | CASSYVSSYEQYF
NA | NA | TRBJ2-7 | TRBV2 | TGTGCCAGCGGTATTGGCAGAATAACCTACGAGCAGTACTTC | CASGIGRITYEQYF
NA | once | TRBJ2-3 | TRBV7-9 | TGTGCCAGCAGCGAACGAGGGCCAGATACGCAGTATTTT | CASSERGPDTQYF
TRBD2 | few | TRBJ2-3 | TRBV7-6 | TGTGCCAGCAGCTTATCGGGAGGTCCTCCGTTAAGTGTAGATACGCAGTATTTT | CASSLSGGPPLSVDTQYF
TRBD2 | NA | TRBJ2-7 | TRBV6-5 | TGTGCCAGCAGTTACTCCGGGACTAGCGGTAACGAGCAGTACTTC | CASSYSGTSGNEQYF
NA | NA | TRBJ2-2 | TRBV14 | TGTGCCAGCAGCCAAGATTACGGGGAGCTGTTTTTT | CASSQDYGELFF
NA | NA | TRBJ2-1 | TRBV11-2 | TGTGCCAGCAGCCCCAATTCGGGGATCTCCTACAATGAGCAGTTCTTC | CASSPNSGISYNEQFF
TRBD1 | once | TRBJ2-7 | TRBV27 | TGTGCTACGGGACAGACCTACGAGCAGTACTTC | CATGQTYEQYF
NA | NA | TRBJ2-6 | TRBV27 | TGTGCCAGCAGTTTCCTCCTCTCTGGGGCCAACGTCCTGACTTTC | CASSFLLSGANVLTF
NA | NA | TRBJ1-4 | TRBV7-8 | TGTGCCAGCAGCGCCACACAGGGATTAGAGAAAAAACTGTTTTTT | CASSATQGLEKKLFF
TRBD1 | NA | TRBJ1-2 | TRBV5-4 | TGTGCCAGCAGCTCGGGACAGGGGGAAGGGTACACCTTC | CASSSGQGEGYTF
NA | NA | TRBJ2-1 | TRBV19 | TGTGCCAGTAGTATAGGCCAGGGAAATGAGCAGTTCTTC | CASSIGQGNEQFF
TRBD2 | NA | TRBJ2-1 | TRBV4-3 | TGCGCCAGCAGCCAAGATGGGGCTAGCGGGAGGCCCAATGAGCAGTTCTTC | CASSQDGASGRPNEQFF
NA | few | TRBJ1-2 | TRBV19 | TGTGCCAGTAGGGGGGGGGACGCGAGTGGCTACACCTTC | CASRGGDASGYTF
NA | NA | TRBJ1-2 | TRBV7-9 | TGTGCCAGCAGCCCCGGCGGGTTTGAATATGGCTACACCTTC | CASSPGGFEYGYTF
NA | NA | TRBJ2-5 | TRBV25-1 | TGTGCCAGCAGTGGTCTAGCTTGGGAGACCCAGTACTTC | CASSGLAWETQYF
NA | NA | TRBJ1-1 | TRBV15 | TGTGCCACCAGCAGACGGGAGACGAACACTGAAGCTTTCTTT | CATSRRETNTEAFF
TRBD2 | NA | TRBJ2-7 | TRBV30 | TGTGGCTGCCGGGGACTATCCTTCGAGCAGTACTTC | CGCRGLSFEQYF
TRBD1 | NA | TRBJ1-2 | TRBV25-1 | TGTGCCAGCAGTGAATGGGAAACAGGGGGCGGGCATGGCTACACCTTC | CASSEWETGGGHGYTF
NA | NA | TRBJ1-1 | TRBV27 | TGTGCCAGCAGTTTGGGCCCTTTGAACACTGAAGCTTTCTTT | CASSLGPLNTEAFF
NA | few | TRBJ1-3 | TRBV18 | TGTGCCAGCTCCCAAAGCAGGGGCCTCTCTGGAAACACCATATATTTT | CASSQSRGLSGNTIYF
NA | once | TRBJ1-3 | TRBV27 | TGTGCCAGCAGTTTAAGGGGGAGTGACACCATATATTTT | CASSLRGSDTIYF
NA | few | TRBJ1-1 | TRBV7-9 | TGTGCCAGCAGCTTAGAAACAGGGCTGAACACTGAAGCTTTCTTT | CASSLETGLNTEAFF
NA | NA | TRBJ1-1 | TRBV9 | TGTGCCAGCAGCGTAGCTACTTCCGGGAACACTGAAGCTTTCTTT | CASSVATSGNTEAFF
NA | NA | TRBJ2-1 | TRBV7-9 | TGTTCCTTGATAGGGGGGGATGAGCAGTTCTTC | CSLIGGDEQFF
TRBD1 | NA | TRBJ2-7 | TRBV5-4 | TGTGCCAGCAGCTCCGGACAGGCAACCTCCTACGAGCAGTACTTC | CASSSGQATSYEQYF
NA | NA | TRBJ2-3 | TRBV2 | TGTGCCAGCACCGGTGCAGGGTTGGATACGCAGTATTTT | CASTGAGLDTQYF
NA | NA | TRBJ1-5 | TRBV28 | TGTGCCAGCAGTTTATGGGGCGGGAAGGGTCCCAATCAGCCCCAGCATTTT | CASSLWGGKGPNQPQHF
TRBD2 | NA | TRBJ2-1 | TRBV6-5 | TGTGCCAGCAGTTCATCTAGCGGGGGGCACTACAATGAGCAGTTCTTC | CASSSSSGGHYNEQFF
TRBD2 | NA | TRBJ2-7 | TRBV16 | TGTGCCAGCAGCCAAAGGTCCGGGACTAGCGGGAGCGAGCAGTACTTC | CASSQRSGTSGSEQYF
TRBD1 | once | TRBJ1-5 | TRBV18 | TGTGCCAGCTCACCGGGACAGGGGTTCAATCAGCCCCAGCATTTT | CASSPGQGFNQPQHF
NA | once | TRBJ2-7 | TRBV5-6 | TGTGCCAGCAGCTTGGGCGGAGCAGTCTCCTACGAGCAGTACTTC | CASSLGGAVSYEQYF
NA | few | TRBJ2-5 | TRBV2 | TGTGCCAGCAGTGAAATCCGCCCTAGCAAAGAGACCCAGTACTTC | CASSEIRPSKETQYF
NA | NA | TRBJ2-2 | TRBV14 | TGTGCCAGCAGCTACCAAGCGGGCGGCTTCCCCGGGGAGCTGTTTTTT | CASSYQAGGFPGELFF
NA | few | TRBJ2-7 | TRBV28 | TGTGCCAGCAGTGGCGCTCGACAGGCCCTACTCGTCTACGAGCAGTACTTC | CASSGARQALLVYEQYF
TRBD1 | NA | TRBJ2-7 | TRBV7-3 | TGTGCCAGCGGTTCTGGGACAGGGGTCTCCGAGCAGTACTTC | CASGSGTGVSEQYF
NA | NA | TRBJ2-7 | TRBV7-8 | TGTGCCAGCAGCCTTAGTAGGGACTCCAACTCCTACGAGCAGTACTTC | CASSLSRDSNSYEQYF
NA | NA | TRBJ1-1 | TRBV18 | TGTGCCAGCTCACAAACAAGGAGCACTGAAGCTTTCTTT | CASSQTRSTEAFF
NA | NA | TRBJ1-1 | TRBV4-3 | TGCGCCAGCAGCCAAGAAGCCAGGAAGAACACTGAAGCTTTCTTT | CASSQEARKNTEAFF
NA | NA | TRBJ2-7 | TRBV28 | TGTGCCAGCAGTACTCTTGGACAGCCCTCCTACGAGCAGTACTTC | CASSTLGQPSYEQYF
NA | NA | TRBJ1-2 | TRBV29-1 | TGCAGCGTTGATAGGACAGCTAACTATGGCTACACCTTC | CSVDRTANYGYTF
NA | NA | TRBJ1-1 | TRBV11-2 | TGTGCCAGCAGCTCAACGTTTACAGGGTGGGGCACTGAAGCTTTCTTT | CASSSTFTGWGTEAFF
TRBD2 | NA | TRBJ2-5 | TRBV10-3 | TGTGCCATCAGTGATGTGGGGACTAGCGGTCGGGCGACCCAGTACTTC | CAISDVGTSGRATQYF
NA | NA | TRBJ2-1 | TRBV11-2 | TGTGCCAGCAGCTTCCTAACTTCCTACAATGAGCAGTTCTTC | CASSFLTSYNEQFF
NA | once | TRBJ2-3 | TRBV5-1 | TGCGCCAGCAGCTTGGACAGGGGCACAGATACGCAGTATTTT | CASSLDRGTDTQYF
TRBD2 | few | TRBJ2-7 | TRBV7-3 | TGTGCCAGCAGCCCTAACCAGTTTGAGCGGGATCTTGGCTACGAGCAGTACTTC | CASSPNQFERDLGYEQYF
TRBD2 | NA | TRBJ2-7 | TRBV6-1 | TGTGCCAGCCCCTGGGGGGCGGGAGGGGAGGACGAGCAGTACTTC | CASPWGAGGEDEQYF
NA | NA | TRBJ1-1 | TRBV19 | TGTGCCAGTAGTCCAGGAATGGGGGGGATTAGAAAAACTGAAGCTTTCTTT | CASSPGMGGIRKTEAFF
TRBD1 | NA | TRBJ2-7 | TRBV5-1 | TGCGCCAGCAGCTCCCAAACGGGACAGGGCTACGAGCAGTACTTC | CASSSQTGQGYEQYF